This T cell receptor (beta chain) was captured in a study of CXCR3-negative and CXCR3-positive naive CD8 T cells. The CDR3 sequence is 13 residues long. Looked up from germline, CDR1 is SQVTM and CDR2 is ANQGSEA. The TRB cDNA libraries were prepared by 5' RACE with UMI labels. From its re-call of the 5' RACE reads, TCRdb lists each CDR3 protein once, without DNA. This sample carries about 130,000 distinct CDR3 sequences, with nearly 0.5% going to the ten biggest clones. The source is a human donor in good health. Some clones in this sample may be carry-over from other donors' samples. The specimen was naive CXCR3- CD8+ T cells from blood. The subset: CD45RO-CCR7+CD27+CD95- naive CD8+ T cells lacking CXCR3 (TNR3-). This chain links TRBV29-1 with TRBJ2-7. The CDR3 loop reads CSAQGRSSYEQYF.